This TCR beta chain is drawn from a study of T cells after yellow fever vaccination. In the study overall: Fractions low in cell number were prepared with SMART-Seq v4 Ultra Low Input. General study results and limits: Clonotypes found in both CD4 and CD8 compartments made up a small share. The study noted that FACS-sorted repertoires could contain abundant clonotypes contaminating from the bulk population.

TCRdb analysed the 5' RACE reads with MiXCR anew, one entry per CDR3 protein. This sample has approximately 610,000 distinct CDR3 sequences, with about a sixth found just once. This clonotype has more than one count but fewer than ten. The antigen is not known. The V end was cut by 4 bases, the J end by 10 bases, with 13 bases between. Germline V lookup: CDR1 DFQATT, CDR2 SNEGSKA (reference sequence). This CDR3 comprises 12 residues. The chain recombines TRBV20-1 with TRBJ2-2, with TRBD1 as a possible D gene (5 bases). The clonotype comes from a young man who received the YFV17D yellow fever vaccine. The material was PBMCs, obtained 5 to 6 days after the first yellow fever vaccination. This chain's CDR3 is CSATTVFSELFF. The CDR3 region has the DNA TGCAGTGCTACGACAGTGTTTTCGGAGCTGTTTTTT.